These T cell receptor beta chains were read from a single sample in a study of shared T cell receptors in the human thymus. The table came from immunoSEQ multiplex PCR; TCRdb's copy has only in-frame clones and leaves some out. In the table there are 550,000 to 800,000 clones, roughly 85% of which are singletons. This sample also belongs to another study, concerning human thymus T cells.

Sequenced sample: thymocytes. Receptors originate from a girl in the first two years of life with a congenital heart defect. Both conserved end residues are part of each CDR3. D genes are given only for firm matches. The size of a clone is reported for some rows only, either as once, few or many, or as a class for expanded clones.

d_gene	abundance	v_gene	j_gene	CDR3nt	CDR3aa
TRBD2	NA	TRBV7-8	TRBJ2-1	TGTGCCAGCAGCTTAGGTAGAGTGGGGGGGTCCCCATGGTCCTACAATGAGCAGTTCTTC	CASSLGRVGGSPWSYNEQFF
NA	NA	TRBV5-1	TRBJ2-7	TGCGCCAGCAGCTTGCCGGGGTCGGTTTACGAGCAGTACTTC	CASSLPGSVYEQYF
NA	NA	TRBV5-1	TRBJ2-3	TGCGCCAGCAGCCATACTATCTACGGACAGAGCACCACAGATACGCAGTATTTT	CASSHTIYGQSTTDTQYF
NA	once	TRBV15	TRBJ2-7	TGTGCCACCAGCAGAGATAAGGGGATACCCGAGCAGTACTTC	CATSRDKGIPEQYF
TRBD2	NA	TRBV29-1	TRBJ2-3	TGCAGCGTTGGGGGGCCAAATAGCGGGGTTGAAGATACGCAGTATTTT	CSVGGPNSGVEDTQYF
NA	NA	TRBV4-1	TRBJ2-2	TGCGCCAGCAGCCTTCAGGGGGGTTGGCCCCCGATTAACACCGGGGAGCTGTTTTTT	CASSLQGGWPPINTGELFF
TRBD1	NA	TRBV6-4	TRBJ1-2	TGTGCCAGCAGTTCCGGGACAGGGGGTATTGGCTACACCTTC	CASSSGTGGIGYTF
TRBD1	NA	TRBV6-1	TRBJ1-2	TGTGCCAGCAGGGAGACGGGACAGCCCTATGGCTACACCTTC	CASRETGQPYGYTF
NA	NA	TRBV27	TRBJ1-1	TGTGCCAGCAGCTCTTGGAGGGACACTGAAGCTTTCTTT	CASSSWRDTEAFF
TRBD2	NA	TRBV5-1	TRBJ2-1	TGCGCCAGCAGCTTGGAGACTAGCGGGGATCCCAATGAGCAGTTCTTC	CASSLETSGDPNEQFF
NA	NA	TRBV5-5	TRBJ1-6	TGTGCCAGCAGCTTATTACAGGAAAATTCACCCCTCCACTTT	CASSLLQENSPLHF
NA	NA	TRBV5-6	TRBJ2-3	TGTGCCAGCACCAGCAAAGGGAGAGGAGGGACAGATACGCAGTATTTT	CASTSKGRGGTDTQYF
NA	few	TRBV6-4	TRBJ2-2	TGTGCCAGCAGTGAACAGGGTGGCCGAGGGCCCGAGATTAACACCGGGGAGCTGTTTTTT	CASSEQGGRGPEINTGELFF
TRBD1	NA	TRBV7-9	TRBJ1-2	TGTGCCAGCAGCTTAGAGGGCGGGGACAGGGGGCGTCCGGATGGCTACACCTTC	CASSLEGGDRGRPDGYTF